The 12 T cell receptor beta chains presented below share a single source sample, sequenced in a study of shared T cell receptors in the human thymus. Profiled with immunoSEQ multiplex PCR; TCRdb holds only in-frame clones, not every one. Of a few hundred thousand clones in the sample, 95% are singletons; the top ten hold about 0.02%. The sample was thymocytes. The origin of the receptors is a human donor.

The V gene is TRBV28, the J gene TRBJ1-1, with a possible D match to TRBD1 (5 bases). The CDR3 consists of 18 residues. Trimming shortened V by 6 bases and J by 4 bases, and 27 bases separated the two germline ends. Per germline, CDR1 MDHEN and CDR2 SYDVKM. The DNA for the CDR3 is TGTGCCAGCAGCACTACTTTATCCAGGGAAAAAGACCGCACTGAAGCTTTCTTT. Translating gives CASSTTLSREKDRTEAFF.

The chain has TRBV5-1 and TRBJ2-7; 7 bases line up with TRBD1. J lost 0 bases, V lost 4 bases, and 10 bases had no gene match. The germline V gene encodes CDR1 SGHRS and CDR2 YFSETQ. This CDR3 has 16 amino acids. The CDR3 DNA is TGCGCCAGCAGCCGATCCGGGACAGTTGACTCCTACGAGCAGTACTTC. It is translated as CASSRSGTVDSYEQYF.

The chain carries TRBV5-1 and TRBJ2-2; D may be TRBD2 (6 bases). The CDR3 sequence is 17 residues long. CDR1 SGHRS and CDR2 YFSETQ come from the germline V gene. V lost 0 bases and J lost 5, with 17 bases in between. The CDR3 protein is CASSLVVAGSGTGELFF. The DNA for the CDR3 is TGCGCCAGCAGCTTGGTAGTAGCCGGGAGTGGGACCGGGGAGCTGTTTTTT. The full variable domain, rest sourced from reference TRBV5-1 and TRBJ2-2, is KAGVTQTPRYLIKTRGQQVTLSCSPISGHRSVSWYQQTPGQGLQFLFEYFSETQRNKGNFPGRFSGRQFSNSRSEMNVSTLELGDSALYLCASSLVVAGSGTGELFFGEGSRLTVL.

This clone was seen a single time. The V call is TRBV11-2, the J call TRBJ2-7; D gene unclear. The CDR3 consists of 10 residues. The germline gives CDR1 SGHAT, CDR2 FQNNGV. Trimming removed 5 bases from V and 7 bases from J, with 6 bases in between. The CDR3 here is CASSLSEQYF. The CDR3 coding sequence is TGTGCCAGCAGCCTTTCTGAGCAGTACTTC.

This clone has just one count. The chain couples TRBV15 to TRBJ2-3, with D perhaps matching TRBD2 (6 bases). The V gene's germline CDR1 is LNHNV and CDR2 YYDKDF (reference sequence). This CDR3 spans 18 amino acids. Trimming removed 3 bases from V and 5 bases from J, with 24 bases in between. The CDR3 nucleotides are TGTGCCACCAGCAGCCCCTCCTTTATGGCTAGGGGAGGAGATACGCAGTATTTT. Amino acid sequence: CATSSPSFMARGGDTQYF.

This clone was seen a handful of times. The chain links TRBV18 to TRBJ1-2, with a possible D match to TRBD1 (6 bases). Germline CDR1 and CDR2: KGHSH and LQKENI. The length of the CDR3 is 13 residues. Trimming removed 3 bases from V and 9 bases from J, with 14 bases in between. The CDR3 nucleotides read TGTGCCAGCTCACCCTCAGGGGATGTAAGCTACACCTTC. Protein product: CASSPSGDVSYTF.

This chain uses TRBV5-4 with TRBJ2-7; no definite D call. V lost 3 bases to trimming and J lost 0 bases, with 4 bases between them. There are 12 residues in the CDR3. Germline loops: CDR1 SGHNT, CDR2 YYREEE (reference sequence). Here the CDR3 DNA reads TGTGCCAGCAGCTCCCTCTCCTACGAGCAGTACTTC. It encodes CASSSLSYEQYF.

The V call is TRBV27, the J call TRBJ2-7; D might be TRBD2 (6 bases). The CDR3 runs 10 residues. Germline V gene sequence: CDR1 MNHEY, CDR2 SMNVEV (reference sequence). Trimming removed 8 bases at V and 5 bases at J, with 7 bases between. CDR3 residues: CASGGDEQYF. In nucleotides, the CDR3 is TGTGCCAGCGGCGGGGACGAGCAGTACTTC.

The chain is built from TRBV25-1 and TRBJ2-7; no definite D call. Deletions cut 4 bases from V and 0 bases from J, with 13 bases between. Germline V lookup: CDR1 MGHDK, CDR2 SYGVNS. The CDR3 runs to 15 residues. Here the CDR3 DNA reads TGTGCCAGCAGTGTTGGTAGAGGTAGCTCCTACGAGCAGTACTTC. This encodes CASSVGRGSSYEQYF.

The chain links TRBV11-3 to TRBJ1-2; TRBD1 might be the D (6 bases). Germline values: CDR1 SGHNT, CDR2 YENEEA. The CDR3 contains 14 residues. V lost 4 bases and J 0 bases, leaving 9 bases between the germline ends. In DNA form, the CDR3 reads TGTGCCAGCAGCTCCCGGACAGCTAACTATGGCTACACCTTC. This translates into CASSSRTANYGYTF.

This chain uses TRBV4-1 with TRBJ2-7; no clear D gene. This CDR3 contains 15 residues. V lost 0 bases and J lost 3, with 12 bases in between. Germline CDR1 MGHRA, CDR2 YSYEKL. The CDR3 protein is CASSQEDQLDYEQYF. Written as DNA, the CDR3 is TGCGCCAGCAGCCAAGAGGACCAGCTCGACTACGAGCAGTACTTC.

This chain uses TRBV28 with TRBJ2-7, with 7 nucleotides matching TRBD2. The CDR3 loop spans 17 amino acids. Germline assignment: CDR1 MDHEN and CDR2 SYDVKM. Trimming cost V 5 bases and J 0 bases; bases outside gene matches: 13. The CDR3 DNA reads TGTGCCAGCAGTCTCAAAACTAGCGCCCACGCCTCCTACGAGCAGTACTTC. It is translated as CASSLKTSAHASYEQYF.